This T cell receptor (beta chain) emerged from a study of T cells after yellow fever vaccination. The count of this clonotype is one. Via MiXCR, TCRdb re-called the 5' RACE reads, giving one row per CDR3 protein. The sample carries under 550,000 distinct CDR3 sequences, about a fifth recorded once. CDR1 and CDR2 from the germline V gene are WSHSY and SAAADI. CDR3 length: 12 amino acids. Between the trimmed V and J ends, which lost 3 bases and 8 bases, there was a span of 8 bases. The sample here was PBMCs, taken roughly 23 days after the first yellow fever vaccination. The TCR originated in a man between 18 and 35 years old who received the YFV17D yellow fever vaccine. The rearrangement links TRBV10-2 to TRBJ2-4; TRBD1 might be the D (6 bases). The CDR3 sequence is CASSESGDIQYF. CDR3 DNA sequence: TGCGCCAGCAGTGAATCAGGGGACATTCAGTACTTC.